These 11 T cell receptor beta chains came from one sample sequenced in a study of Ad26.COV2.S vaccination and SARS-CoV-2 variants. Some clones are missing from TCRdb's copy, which holds only in-frame ones; the method was immunoSEQ multiplex PCR. The data show 410,000 or so clones, approximately 92% seen once. Treatment of the sample: some 20 received Ad26.COV2.S at low or high dose, single or two shots; several received placebo; per-sample allocation not given. Specimens were obtained on day 63 following the first vaccine or placebo injection. The specimen was peripheral blood, collected in a trial of Ad26.COV2.S vaccine versus placebo. These receptors were collected from a person aged 18-65 years who received the Ad26.COV2.S COVID-19 vaccine or a placebo.

V usage is TRBV18 and J usage is TRBJ2-2; D not resolved. Germline loops: CDR1 KGHSH, CDR2 LQKENI. This CDR3 spans 12 amino acids. Trimming removed 0 bases at V and 10 bases at J, with 6 bases between. CDR3: CASSPPVPELFF. The CDR3 nucleotides read TGTGCCAGCTCACCACCGGTCCCGGAGCTGTTTTTT.

The chain carries TRBV6-5 and TRBJ1-5, with D tentatively TRBD1 (6 bases). CDR3 size: 14 residues. V was shortened by 6 bases and J by 3 bases, with 12 bases between the two germline ends. Germline V gene sequence: CDR1 MNHEY, CDR2 SVGAGI. CDR3 DNA sequence: TGTGCCAGCAGCCGGGACAAATACAATCAGCCCCAGCATTTT. Its translation: CASSRDKYNQPQHF.

V gene TRBV6-5 combines with J gene TRBJ2-7; TRBD2 might be the D (5 bases). Deletions cut 2 bases from V and 3 bases from J, with 14 bases between. The germline V gene encodes CDR1 MNHEY and CDR2 SVGAGI. The CDR3 consists of 15 residues. For the CDR3, the DNA is TGTGCCAGCAGTTACGGCTTAGGAGGATTCTACGAGCAGTACTTC. Amino acids: CASSYGLGGFYEQYF.

CDR3 nucleotide sequence: TGTGCCAGCAGTTACTTAACCACAGGGCCCCTCTATGGCTACACCTTC. Translated: CASSYLTTGPLYGYTF. The chain combines TRBV6-5 with TRBJ1-2; weak D call: TRBD1 (6 bases). The V and J ends lost 1 base and 4 bases respectively, with 16 bases between them. Germline CDR1 and CDR2: MNHEY and SVGAGI. The CDR3 is made up of 16 amino acids.

The chain couples TRBV10-3 to TRBJ2-1; 8 bases map to TRBD2. The junction had 8 bases not matched to a gene; V was cut back by 3 bases and J by 7 bases. Germline-derived CDR1 and CDR2 are ENHRY and SYGVKD. The CDR3 runs to 15 residues. The CDR3 region has the DNA TGTGCCATCAGTGAACACGGGAGGGCCGGGAATGAGCAGTTCTTC. This translates into CAISEHGRAGNEQFF.

This rearrangement joins TRBV7-3 to TRBJ2-3; D perhaps matches TRBD2 (6 bases). The V gene's germline CDR1 is SGHTA and CDR2 FQGTGA. The CDR3 contains 15 residues. Trimming cost V 5 bases and J 5 bases, with 17 bases left between them. CDR3 sequence reads: CASSSGGGVIDTQYF. CDR3 bases: TGTGCCAGCAGCAGCGGAGGAGGGGTTATAGATACGCAGTATTTT.

Comment on this clone: A junction boundary mismatches the germline segment, possibly from a read error. The chain joins TRBV6-2 or TRBV6-3 to TRBJ2-1; 7 bases line up with TRBD2. The CDR3 has 16 residues. CDR1 is MNHEY and CDR2 is SVGEGT in the germline V gene. The chain's CDR3 is CASSPLGGERYDEQFF. The DNA of the CDR3 is TGTGCCAGCAGTCCCCTGGGGGGGGAGCGCTACGATGAGCAGTTCTTC.

The chain is built from TRBV19 and TRBJ2-1, with a possible D match to TRBD2 (5 bases). The CDR3 length is 17 residues. The V and J ends lost 4 bases and 7 bases respectively, with 23 bases between them. Germline assignment: CDR1 LNHDA and CDR2 SQIVND (reference sequence). CDR3 sequence: CASSNPGFEGWENEQFF. The CDR3 DNA reads TGTGCCAGTAGTAACCCGGGGTTCGAAGGATGGGAGAATGAGCAGTTCTTC. Full variable domain (missing parts from reference TRBV19 and TRBJ2-1): DGGITQSPKYLFRKEGQNVTLSCEQNLNHDAMYWYRQDPGQGLRLIYYSQIVNDFQKGDIAEGYSVSREKKESFPLTVTSAQKNPTAFYLCASSNPGFEGWENEQFFGPGTRLTVL.

In this sample, this clone turned up once. The chain is built from TRBV23-1 and TRBJ2-1; 7 nucleotides line up with TRBD1. TRBV23-1 falls under the ORF class, with uncertain function. The CDR3 length is 13 residues. The V segment lost 4 bases and the J segment 6 bases; nucleotides outside the gene matches: 3. Written as DNA, the CDR3 is TGCGCCAGCAGTCCCTACAGGGGCAATGAGCAGTTCTTC. It codes for CASSPYRGNEQFF.

The rearrangement links TRBV7-9 to TRBJ2-1; 8 bases fit TRBD2. Per the germline V gene, CDR1 is SEHNR and CDR2 is FQNEAQ (reference sequence). J was trimmed by 4 bases and V by 1 base; bases with no gene match: 9. The CDR3 runs 17 residues. The CDR3 nucleotides read TGTGCCAGCAGCTTAGGACGGGAGGGTTACCTGTACAATGAGCAGTTCTTC. Amino acid sequence: CASSLGREGYLYNEQFF.

The V and J genes are TRBV6-5 and TRBJ1-1; D call uncertain. CDR3 length: 15 residues. The germline V and J ends were trimmed by 1 base and 1 base, with 10 bases remaining between them. Germline CDR1 MNHEY, CDR2 SVGAGI. CDR3 DNA: TGTGCCAGCAGTTACTTCAGATACTCGAACACTGAAGCTTTCTTT. Translating it yields CASSYFRYSNTEAFF.